This record covers a single T cell receptor (beta chain). These data belong to a study of blood T cell repertoires in COVID-19. Study background: The analysed material was cDNA or gDNA that came from T cells, B-cell-depleted T cells, or PBMCs.

Enrolled during active infection, Seattle patients were then followed longitudinally. Under the authors' procedure: Quantification of nucleated cells was approximated via reference gene primer amplification. Sequenced by immunoSEQ multiplex PCR; TCRdb stores in-frame clones only, minus some. V and J calls and clone size follow that table, whereas D and trimming were derived from the DNA. The table shows 200,000 or so clones, with under 90% occurring only once. Germline V gene sequence: CDR1 MNHEY, CDR2 SVGAGI. The CDR3 is made up of 15 amino acids. V was trimmed by 5 bases and J by 3 bases, leaving 16 bases between them.

The sequence was obtained from a woman of 80 years or more with COVID-19, enrolled during active disease. The chain combines TRBV6-5 with TRBJ1-1; D not resolved. Sequencing used peripheral blood. The CDR3 reads CASSPPGKQYTEAFF. The CDR3 DNA reads TGTGCCAGCAGTCCGCCGGGGAAGCAGTACACTGAAGCTTTCTTT.